This is a list of T cell receptor beta chains from one sample in a study of T cell repertoires in cytomegalovirus infection. These TCRs' antigens remain unknown. One entry per CDR3 protein, called by TCRdb with MiXCR from the reads. The sample contains about 480,000 distinct CDR3 sequences, roughly a third of which appear only once. The source was cultured PBMCs, collected from culture after CMV antigen stimulation. Receptors were obtained from a human donor in good health (CMV status not recorded). Some clones in this sample may be carry-over from other donors' samples. The CDR3 runs from the conserved cysteine through the conserved F or W. A D gene is named only where the DNA matches it firmly. Not every row has a clone size; where given, it reads once, few, many or a size class.

abundance	j_gene	d_gene	v_gene	CDR3nt	CDR3aa
.	TRBJ2-5	TRBD2	TRBV20-1	TGCAGTGCCAATAGCGGGGAGTTAGGGACCCAGTACTTC	CSANSGELGTQYF
once	TRBJ2-1	TRBD2	TRBV27	TGTGCCAGCACCTCCCTGGCGGGGGTGTCCTACAATGAGCAGTTCTTC	CASTSLAGVSYNEQFF
many	TRBJ2-2	TRBD2	TRBV6-1	TGTGCCAGCAGTGGGGGGGGTACTGTGGACACCGGGGAGCTGTTTTTT	CASSGGGTVDTGELFF
.	TRBJ1-1	.	TRBV7-6	TGTGCCAGCAGCTTATACCCCCCAGGGATTACGGACACTGAAGCTTTCTTT	CASSLYPPGITDTEAFF
.	TRBJ2-3	.	TRBV19	TGTGCCAGTGATGGCGGCTTGTGGGCAGATACGCAGTATTTT	CASDGGLWADTQYF
.	TRBJ2-7	TRBD1	TRBV12-3/TRBV12-4	TGTGCCAGCAAGACCGGGACAGGGACCTACGAGCAGTACTTC	CASKTGTGTYEQYF
few	TRBJ2-1	.	TRBV19	TGTGCCAGTAGTATTGGTTCCGGGACGACCTACAATGAGCAGTTCTTC	CASSIGSGTTYNEQFF
.	TRBJ2-1	TRBD1	TRBV2	TGTGCCAGCAGCGATATGGGACAGGTAAACAATGAGCAGTTCTTC	CASSDMGQVNNEQFF
few	TRBJ2-6	.	TRBV19	TGTGCCAGTTCTGAGCGCGAAGCGACCCTCTCTGGGGCCAACGTCCTGACTTTC	CASSEREATLSGANVLTF
.	TRBJ2-1	TRBD2	TRBV14	TGTGCCAGCAGGCTAGCGGGAGGAAGCCATGAGCAGTTCTTC	CASRLAGGSHEQFF
.	TRBJ2-1	.	TRBV11-3	TGTGCCAGCAGCGGACTGAGGGTAAAAAATGAGCAGTTCTTC	CASSGLRVKNEQFF
many	TRBJ2-1	TRBD2	TRBV6-6	TGTGCCAGCAGTTGGAGGGTGGTCCCGAGCGGTAGCGGGAGGCGGAATGAGCAGTTCTTC	CASSWRVVPSGSGRRNEQFF
.	TRBJ1-1	.	TRBV28	TGTGCCAGCAGTTTTTGGGACGGGGGAACTGAAGCTTTCTTT	CASSFWDGGTEAFF
many	TRBJ1-1	.	TRBV7-8	TGTGCCAGCAGCTTAGGGGCGGGGGCCTGGACTGAAGCTTTCTTT	CASSLGAGAWTEAFF
.	TRBJ2-2	TRBD1	TRBV7-9	TGTGCCAGCAGCTTAGTTCTTAACAGGGGCGCCGGGGAGCTGTTTTTT	CASSLVLNRGAGELFF
.	TRBJ1-1	.	TRBV7-9	TGTGCCAGCAGCCGCTCTGAAGCTTTCTTT	CASSRSEAFF
few	TRBJ2-5	.	TRBV15	TGTGCCACCCGGTCAGCAGCGGCCCGGACCCAGTACTTC	CATRSAAARTQYF
many	TRBJ2-3	.	TRBV7-2	TGTGCCAGCAGCTTAGGTGGAGCGGCAGATACGCAGTATTTT	CASSLGGAADTQYF
.	TRBJ2-1	TRBD2	TRBV20-1	TGCAGTGTAAAGCGGGAGCGCGAGCAGTTCTTC	CSVKREREQFF
few	TRBJ1-3	.	TRBV5-1	TGCGCCAGCAGCTTGGGTAGGCGCCCTGGAAACACCATATATTTT	CASSLGRRPGNTIYF
.	TRBJ2-1	TRBD1	TRBV3-1	TGTGCCAGCAGCCAGGGGACAGGCAATGAGCAGTTCTTC	CASSQGTGNEQFF
few	TRBJ2-5	.	TRBV19	TGTGCCAGTAGTATATACGGGGGAGAAGAGACCCAGTACTTC	CASSIYGGEETQYF
few	TRBJ2-5	.	TRBV10-3	TGTGCCATCAGTGAGTTGGCGTCACAAGAGACCCAGTACTTC	CAISELASQETQYF
.	TRBJ1-2	.	TRBV6-2/TRBV6-3	TGTGCCAGCAGTCCCGGACTGCGAGACTACACCTTC	CASSPGLRDYTF
few	TRBJ2-5	TRBD2	TRBV7-6	TGTGCCAGCAGCCCTAGTGGCGCGGGAGCTTATACGGAGACCCAGTACTTC	CASSPSGAGAYTETQYF
many	TRBJ1-2	.	TRBV12-3/TRBV12-4	TGTGCCAGCAGTTTAGGGGCAACCAACTATGGCTACACCTTC	CASSLGATNYGYTF
few	TRBJ2-7	TRBD1	TRBV7-2	TGTGCCAGCAGCACAACCGGGACAGGGTTTGAGCAGTACTTC	CASSTTGTGFEQYF
.	TRBJ1-2	.	TRBV12-3/TRBV12-4	TGTGCCAGCAGTTCCAACGGGCCCTATGGCTACACCTTC	CASSSNGPYGYTF
.	TRBJ2-1	TRBD2	TRBV27	TGTGCCAGCAGTTTAAGCGCCCGGGGGGGGACCTACAATGAGCAGTTCTTC	CASSLSARGGTYNEQFF
.	TRBJ2-1	TRBD1	TRBV6-6	TGTGCCAGCAGTTACGAAGGGGGCCCCTACAATGAGCAGTTCTTC	CASSYEGGPYNEQFF
.	TRBJ1-2	.	TRBV15	TGTGCCACCAGCAGAGATGGGGCCAGGGTTGGTGGCTACACCTTC	CATSRDGARVGGYTF
many	TRBJ2-2	.	TRBV12-3/TRBV12-4	TGTGCCAGCAGTTTAGGCAGGGCGAACACCGGGGAGCTGTTTTTT	CASSLGRANTGELFF
few	TRBJ2-6	.	TRBV7-2	TGTGCCAGCAGCTCGAACTCTGGGGCCAACGTCCTGACTTTC	CASSSNSGANVLTF
few	TRBJ2-6	.	TRBV7-9	TGTGCCAGCAGCCCACCGCCGGCCCAGACCTCTGGGGCCAACGTCCTGACTTTC	CASSPPPAQTSGANVLTF
.	TRBJ2-5	.	TRBV28	TGTGCCAGCAGCCTTATACCGGCGGGAGAGACCCAGTACTTC	CASSLIPAGETQYF
.	TRBJ1-5	.	TRBV6-1	TGTGCCAGCAGTGTCTGGGGAAATCAGCCCCAGCATTTT	CASSVWGNQPQHF
many	TRBJ1-2	TRBD1	TRBV7-2	TGTGCCAGCAGCTCCCAGGGGGCGCAAGGTTATTATGGCTACACCTTC	CASSSQGAQGYYGYTF
.	TRBJ2-5	.	TRBV4-2	TGTGCCAGCAGCCAATCTCCGGAGACCCAGTACTTC	CASSQSPETQYF
.	TRBJ2-6	TRBD2	TRBV12-3/TRBV12-4	TGTGCCAGCAGTTTAAGGATGATCGGACTAGCAGTCTCTGGGGCCAACGTCCTGACTTTC	CASSLRMIGLAVSGANVLTF
.	TRBJ1-1	.	TRBV7-2	TGTGCCAGCAGCTTAAAGGGGGGATGGACTGAAGCTTTCTTT	CASSLKGGWTEAFF
.	TRBJ1-1	.	TRBV6-2/TRBV6-3	TGTGCCAGCAGTTACGTCTGGGAATGGGCTGACACTGAAGCTTTCTTT	CASSYVWEWADTEAFF
few	TRBJ2-7	.	TRBV7-2	TGTGCCAGCAGCTTAGTCCGGACAGTGGATGGGTTTTGGGAGCAGTACTTC	CASSLVRTVDGFWEQYF
many	TRBJ2-7	.	TRBV4-1	TGCGCCAGCAGCCAACTAGCGAATTCCTACGAGCAGTACTTC	CASSQLANSYEQYF
once	TRBJ1-6	.	TRBV6-5	TGTGCCAGCAGTTACTCTACCCGCCAGGGTGGTTCACCCCTCCACTTT	CASSYSTRQGGSPLHF